This TCR beta chain was found in a study of blood T cell repertoires in COVID-19. Study overall: Acute-phase and convalescent COVID-19 samples originated in the United States, Italy and Spain. The analysed material was cDNA or gDNA that came from T cells, B-cell-depleted T cells, or PBMCs.

This CDR3 has 15 residues. Germline CDR1 SGHTA, CDR2 FQGNSA. Trimming removed 5 bases at V and 3 bases at J, with 15 bases between. Study processing details: Counts of nucleated cells, estimated from reference gene primer amplification, were obtained. Using immunoSEQ multiplex PCR, the repertoire was profiled, and TCRdb retains in-frame clones only, with some absent. V and J calls and clone size are copied from that table; D and trimming were computed from the DNA. The sample consists of hundreds of thousands of clones, roughly nine tenths of them appearing once. The rearrangement uses TRBV7-2 and TRBJ2-3; weak D call: TRBD1 (6 bases). The sample consisted of peripheral blood. The TCR was taken from a woman in her fifties or sixties with acute or convalescent COVID-19. In DNA, the CDR3 is TGTGCCAGCAGCCAGGGACATATTGGGACAGATACGCAGTATTTT. It yields the protein CASSQGHIGTDTQYF.